What follows is one T cell receptor (beta chain) and its context. Original processing methods: By means of reference gene primer amplification, nucleated cell counts were estimated. Some clones are missing from TCRdb's copy, which holds only in-frame ones; the method was immunoSEQ multiplex PCR. The DNA gave D and trimming, while V, J and clone size come from that table. The sample lists just under 150,000 clones, approximately 86% occurring once. These data originate in a study of blood T cell repertoires in COVID-19. About the study: COVID-19 samples collected from the United States, Italy and Spain covered acute and convalescent phases.

The germline V gene has CDR1 SGHRS and CDR2 YFSETQ. This CDR3 comprises 16 residues. V lost 4 bases, J lost 0 bases, and 5 bases stayed unmatched. Sequenced input: peripheral blood. The V and J genes are TRBV5-1 and TRBJ2-2, with TRBD2 identical over 8 bases. The sequence derives from a woman in her 50s with acute or convalescent COVID-19. The CDR3 DNA reads TGCGCCAGCAGCACTAGCGGAACCCCGAACACCGGGGAGCTGTTTTTT. As protein: CASSTSGTPNTGELFF.